Presented here are 11 T cell receptor beta chains from one specimen sequenced in a study of shared clonotypes between healthy human individuals. Measured with immunoSEQ multiplex PCR; TCRdb has only the in-frame clones, and not every one. The sample has approximately 470,000 clones; approximately 81% are singletons. The specimen sequenced was PBMCs. Receptors were obtained from a woman aged 35 to 49 in good health. Some clones in this sample may be carry-over from other donors' samples.

This chain joins TRBV5-4 and TRBJ2-7; D perhaps matches TRBD2 (5 bases). Germline loops: CDR1 SGHNT, CDR2 YYREEE (reference sequence). CDR3 length: 15 residues. With 0 bases removed from V and 3 bases from J, the gap between germline ends came to 13 bases. The DNA of the CDR3 is TGTGCCAGCAGCTTGGCCGGAAGCGGTAACTACGAGCAGTACTTC. Translating gives CASSLAGSGNYEQYF.

The rearrangement links TRBV2 to TRBJ2-1; D unresolved. The CDR3 is made up of 12 amino acids. V dropped 8 bases and J dropped 4 bases, with 9 bases sitting between them. Germline V CDR1 and CDR2: SNHLY, FYNNEI. The DNA of the CDR3 is TGTGCCAGCCAAGGTGGATACAATGAGCAGTTCTTC. Protein product: CASQGGYNEQFF.

As regards this clone: A far larger clone is only one base removed, so a read error is likely. The identical CDR3 is also encoded by other nucleotide sequences in the sample. The chain joins TRBV5-1 to TRBJ1-1, with 10 bases matching TRBD1. CDR3 length equals 14 residues. The J segment lost 8 bases and the V segment lost 3 bases, leaving 7 bases of the junction unmatched. Germline-derived CDR1 and CDR2 are SGHRS and YFSETQ. As DNA, the CDR3 is TGCGCCAGCAGCTCGGGGACAGGGGCTCCAGAAGCTTTCTTT. Translating gives CASSSGTGAPEAFF.

The chain couples TRBV18 to TRBJ2-7; 8 bases are a match to TRBD1. The CDR3 extends over 15 amino acids. V was pared by 2 bases and J by 2 bases, with 5 bases of the junction left unmatched. Looked up from germline, CDR1 is KGHSH and CDR2 is LQKENI. The CDR3 bases are TGTGCCAGCTCACCAGGCCGGGACAGGACCTACGAGCAGTACTTC. Its protein product is CASSPGRDRTYEQYF.

Worth noting for this clone: A far larger clone lies a single base away; this is likely a read error. J is TRBJ2-2 and V is TRBV5-1; the match to TRBD2 covers 7 bases. This CDR3 spans 15 amino acids. In germline, CDR1 is SGHRS, CDR2 YFSETQ. CDR3 amino acids: CANSLTGTTPGELFF. Written as DNA, the CDR3 is TGCGCCAACAGCCTGACCGGGACTACTCCCGGGGAGCTGTTTTTT.

On this clone itself: This likely stems from a read error, as it lies one base from a far larger clone. Within the sample, other DNA sequences also encode this same CDR3. The V and J genes are TRBV7-2 and TRBJ1-2; D not resolved. CDR3 length equals 14 residues. Germline CDR1 and CDR2: SGHTA and FQGNSA. CDR3 coding DNA: TGTGCCAGCAGCTTAGCTGCTATCGGCTATGGTTACACCTTC. Translation: CASSLAAIGYGYTF.

The rearrangement links TRBV5-1 to TRBJ1-1, with D maybe TRBD1 (5 bases). The CDR3 sequence is 13 residues long. V gave up 3 bases and J gave up 2 bases, with 8 bases separating them. In germline, CDR1 is SGHRS, CDR2 YFSETQ. CDR3 nucleotides: TGCGCCAGCAGCTCAACAGGTAACACTGAAGCTTTCTTT. It translates to CASSSTGNTEAFF.

The CDR3 coding sequence is TGTGCCAGCATACTTAGCTCTGGGGCCAACGTCCTGACTTTC. As protein: CASILSSGANVLTF. The V and J genes are TRBV6-1 and TRBJ2-6; D unresolved. Germline values: CDR1 MNHNS, CDR2 SASEGT. V shed 7 bases and J shed 0 bases, with 7 bases lying between them. This CDR3 comprises 14 residues.

The gene calls are TRBV14 and TRBJ2-5, with TRBD1 as a possible D gene (6 bases). Trimming removed 1 base from V and 0 bases from J, with 12 bases in between. The germline gives CDR1 SGHDN, CDR2 FVKESK. The CDR3 runs to 16 residues. Written as DNA, the CDR3 is TGTGCCAGCAGCCAAGTACGGGGACACAACCAAGAGACCCAGTACTTC. Its translation is CASSQVRGHNQETQYF. Full variable domain (remainder filled in from reference TRBV14 and TRBJ2-5): EAGVTQFPSHSVIEKGQTVTLRCDPISGHDNLYWYRRVMGKEIKFLLHFVKESKQDESGMPNNRFLAERTGGTYSTLKVQPAELEDSGVYFCASSQVRGHNQETQYFGPGTRLLVL.

This clone showed up just once. V is TRBV7-9 and J is TRBJ2-5, with 9 bases that match TRBD1. The J call is doubtful: the DNA matches TRBJ2-7 better. In germline, CDR1 is SEHNR, CDR2 FQNEAQ (reference sequence). The CDR3 length is 15 residues. CDR3 DNA sequence: TGTGCCAGCAGCTACGCCGGGACAGGGAGTTACGAGCAGTACTTC. It specifies CASSYAGTGSYEQYF.

The rearrangement links TRBV28 to TRBJ2-1; D is ambiguous. CDR1 and CDR2 (germline): MDHEN, SYDVKM. Trimming removed 2 bases at V and 9 bases at J, with 11 bases between. The CDR3 sequence is 13 residues long. This CDR3 reads CASSLGRVGEQFF. The CDR3 coding sequence is TGTGCCAGCAGTTTAGGAAGGGTAGGTGAGCAGTTCTTC.